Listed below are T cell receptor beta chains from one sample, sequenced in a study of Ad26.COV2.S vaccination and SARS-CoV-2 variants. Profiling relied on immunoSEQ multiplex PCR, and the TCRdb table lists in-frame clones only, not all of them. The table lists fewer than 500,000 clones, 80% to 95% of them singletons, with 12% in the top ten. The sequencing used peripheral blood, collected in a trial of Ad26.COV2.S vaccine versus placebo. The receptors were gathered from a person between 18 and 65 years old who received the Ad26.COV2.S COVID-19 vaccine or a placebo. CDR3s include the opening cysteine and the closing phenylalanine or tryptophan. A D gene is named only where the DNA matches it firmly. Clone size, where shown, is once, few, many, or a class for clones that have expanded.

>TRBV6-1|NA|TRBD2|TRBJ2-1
TGTGCCAGCAGTGGAGGGACTAGCGGGAGTTATTACAATGAGCAGTTCTTC
CASSGGTSGSYYNEQFF
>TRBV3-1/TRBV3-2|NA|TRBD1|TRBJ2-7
TGTGCCAGCAGCCTGGGACAGACCTACGAGCAGTACTTC
CASSLGQTYEQYF
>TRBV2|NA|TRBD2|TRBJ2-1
TGTGCCAGCAGATTAGCGGGAGGGTACAATGAGCAGTTCTTC
CASRLAGGYNEQFF
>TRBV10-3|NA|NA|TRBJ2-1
TGTGCCATCAGTGTCTCTTGGAGTAGCTCCTACAATGAGCAGTTCTTC
CAISVSWSSSYNEQFF
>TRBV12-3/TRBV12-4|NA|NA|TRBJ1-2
TGTGCCAGCAGCCCTCAGGGAATTGGAGGCTACACCTTC
CASSPQGIGGYTF
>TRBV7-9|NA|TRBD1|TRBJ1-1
TGTGCCAGCAGATCCAGGGGGCCTGAAGCTTTCTTT
CASRSRGPEAFF
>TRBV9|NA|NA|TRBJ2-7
TGTGCCAGCAGCGTAGGGGGCAGATACTACGAGCAGTACTTC
CASSVGGRYYEQYF
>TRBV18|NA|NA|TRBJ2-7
TGTGCCAGCTCACAGGAGAGAGAGCAGTACTTC
CASSQEREQYF
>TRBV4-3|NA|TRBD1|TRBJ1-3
TGCGCCAGCAGCCCGTCAGGGGGCGCGGGAAACACCATATATTTT
CASSPSGGAGNTIYF
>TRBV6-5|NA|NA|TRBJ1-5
TGTGCCAGCAGGGGACTAGGTCAGCCCCAGCATTTT
CASRGLGQPQHF
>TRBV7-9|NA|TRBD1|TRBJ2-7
TGTGCCAGCAGCTTCCCCACAGGGGGTAGGGTCATCGAGCAGTACTTC
CASSFPTGGRVIEQYF
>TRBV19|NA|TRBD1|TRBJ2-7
TGTGCCAGTAGTATAGTACAGGGGGCGGACGAGCAGTACTTC
CASSIVQGADEQYF
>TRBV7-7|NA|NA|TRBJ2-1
TGTGCTAGCAGCTTAGAACCGGGAGTTATCGACAATGAGCAGTTCTTC
CASSLEPGVIDNEQFF
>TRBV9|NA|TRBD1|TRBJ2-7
TGTGCCAGCAGCGTAGCTTGGCAGGGGGTTCAGGTGCAGTACTTC
CASSVAWQGVQVQYF
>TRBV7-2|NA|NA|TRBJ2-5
TGTGCCAGCAGCTTACTAGAGACCCAGTACTTC
CASSLLETQYF
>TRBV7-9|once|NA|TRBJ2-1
TGTGCCAGCAGCTTAGGATGGGGTCAGGGCCACAATGAGCAGTTCTTC
CASSLGWGQGHNEQFF
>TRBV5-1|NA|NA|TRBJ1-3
TGCGCCAGCAGCTCTACCGGGACCCCGGGAGGAAACACCATATATTTT
CASSSTGTPGGNTIYF
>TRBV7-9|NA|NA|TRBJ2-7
TGTGCCAGCAGCTTTAGCTACGAGCAGTACTTC
CASSFSYEQYF
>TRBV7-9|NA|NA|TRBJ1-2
TGTGCCAGCAGCTTAACAGAGAGCTATGGCTACACCTTC
CASSLTESYGYTF
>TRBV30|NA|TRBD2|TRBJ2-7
TGTGCCTGGGGGACTAGCGCTTCCTACGAGCAGTACTTC
CAWGTSASYEQYF
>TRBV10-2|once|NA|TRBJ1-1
TGCGCCAGCAGTGGGGCAGGTCTTTTTCCTGACACTGAAGCTTTCTTT
CASSGAGLFPDTEAFF
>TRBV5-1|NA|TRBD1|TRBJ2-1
TGCGCCAGCATGGGACAGGGGTCCTACAATGAGCAGTTCTTC
CASMGQGSYNEQFF
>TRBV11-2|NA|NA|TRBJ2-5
TGTGCCAGCAGGTATGAAGAGACCCAGTACTTC
CASRYEETQYF
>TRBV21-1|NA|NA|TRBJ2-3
TGTGCCAGCAGGTTCACAGATACGCAGTATTTT
CASRFTDTQYF
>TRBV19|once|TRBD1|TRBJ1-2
TGTGCCAGTAGTTCAACAGGGGGCGAATGGGCTGGCTACACCTTC
CASSSTGGEWAGYTF
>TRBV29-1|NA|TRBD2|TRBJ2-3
TGCAGCGTTGGAGCGGGAGTCACAGATACGCAGTATTTT
CSVGAGVTDTQYF
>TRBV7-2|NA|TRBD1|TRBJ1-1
TGTGCCAGCAGCCCCGGGACAGGGCATGGAGCTTTCTTT
CASSPGTGHGAFF
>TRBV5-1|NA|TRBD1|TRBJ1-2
TGCGCCAGCAGCTTGGCCGCAGGGGGCGGCTATGGCTACACCTTC
CASSLAAGGGYGYTF
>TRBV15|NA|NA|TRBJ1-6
TGTGCCACCAGCAGAGATCTTTTATCAGGACAAAGAGATAATTCACCCCTCCACTTT
CATSRDLLSGQRDNSPLHF
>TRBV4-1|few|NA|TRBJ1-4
TGCGCCAGCAGCCAAGATCCGGAAGTCTATAATGAAAAACTGTTTTTT
CASSQDPEVYNEKLFF
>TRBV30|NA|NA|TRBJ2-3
TGTGCCTGGAGTGGCAGGGATACGCAGTATTTT
CAWSGRDTQYF
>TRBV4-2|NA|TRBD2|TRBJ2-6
TGTGCCAGCAGCCAAGATCCGGCGGGAGGTGGAGGGGCCAACGTCCTGACTTTC
CASSQDPAGGGGANVLTF
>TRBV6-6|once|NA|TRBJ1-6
TGTGCCAGCAGTCGTGAGGTGGCGGAAGGCGGAGTAAATTCACCCCTCCACTTT
CASSREVAEGGVNSPLHF
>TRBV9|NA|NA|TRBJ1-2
TGTGCCAGCAGCCGGCAGGAATATGGCTACACCTTC
CASSRQEYGYTF
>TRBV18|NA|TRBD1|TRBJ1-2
TGTGCCAGCTCACGGGACAGGGAGTCTGGCTACACCTTC
CASSRDRESGYTF
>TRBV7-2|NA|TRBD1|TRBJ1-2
TGTGCCAGCAGCTTACCCGGGACAGATATCCCCTATGGCTACACCTTC
CASSLPGTDIPYGYTF
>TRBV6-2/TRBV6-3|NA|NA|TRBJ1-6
TGTGCCAGCAGTTACTACGGTACAGGGATTAATTCACCCCTCCACTTT
CASSYYGTGINSPLHF
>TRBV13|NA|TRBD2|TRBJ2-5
TGTGCCAGCAGCCGGGGTGGGCAAGCGGGAGGGGAGACCCAGTACTTC
CASSRGGQAGGETQYF
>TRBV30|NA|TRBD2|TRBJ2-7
TGTGCCTGGAGTGTACTAGCGGGGGGCTACGAGCAGTACTTC
CAWSVLAGGYEQYF
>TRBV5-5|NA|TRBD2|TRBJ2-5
TGTGCCAGCAGACCCGGGACTAGCGGGACGACCCAAGAGACCCAGTACTTC
CASRPGTSGTTQETQYF